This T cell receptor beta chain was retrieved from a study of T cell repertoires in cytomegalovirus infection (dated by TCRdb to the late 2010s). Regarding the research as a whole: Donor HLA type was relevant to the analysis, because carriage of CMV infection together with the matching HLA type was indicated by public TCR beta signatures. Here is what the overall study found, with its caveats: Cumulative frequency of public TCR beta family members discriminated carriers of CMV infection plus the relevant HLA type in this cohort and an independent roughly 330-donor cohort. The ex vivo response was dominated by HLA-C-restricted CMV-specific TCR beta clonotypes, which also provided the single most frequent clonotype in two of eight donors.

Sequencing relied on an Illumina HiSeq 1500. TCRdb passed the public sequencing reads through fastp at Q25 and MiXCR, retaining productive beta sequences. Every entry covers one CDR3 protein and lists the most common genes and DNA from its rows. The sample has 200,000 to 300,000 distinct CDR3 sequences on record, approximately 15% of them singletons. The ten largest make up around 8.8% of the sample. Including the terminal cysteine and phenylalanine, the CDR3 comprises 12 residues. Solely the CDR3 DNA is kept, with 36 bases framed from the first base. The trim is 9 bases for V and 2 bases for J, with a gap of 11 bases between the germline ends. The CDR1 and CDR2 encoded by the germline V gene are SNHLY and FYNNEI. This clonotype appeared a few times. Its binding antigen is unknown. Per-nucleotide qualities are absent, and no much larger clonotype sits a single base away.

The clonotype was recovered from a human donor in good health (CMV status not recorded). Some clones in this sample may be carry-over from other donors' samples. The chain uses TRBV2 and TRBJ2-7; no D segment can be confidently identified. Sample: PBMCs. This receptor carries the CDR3 CASRLDAYEQYF. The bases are TGTGCCAGTAGGTTGGACGCCTACGAGCAGTACTTC. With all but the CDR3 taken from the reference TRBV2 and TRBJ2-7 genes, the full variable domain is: EPEVTQTPSHQVTQMGQEVILRCVPISNHLYFYWYRQILGQKVEFLVSFYNNEISEKSEIFDDQFSVERPDGSNFTLKIRSTKLEDSAMYFCASRLDAYEQYFGPGTRLTVT.